Below, 8 T cell receptor beta chains from the same sample are listed, as sequenced in a study of spatial heterogeneity in lung cancer (dated by TCRdb to the late 2010s). Their antigens remain unidentified. Taken with the paper, the label for time point translates to: sample taken at primary tumor resection. General study outcomes and caveats: The tumor nonsynonymous mutation count correlated with the number of expanded alpha and beta TCRs within the tumor.

The library came from 5' RACE. Sequencing took place on a NextSeq 500. In-frame beta chains were kept once TCRdb had trimmed the public reads at Q25 with fastp and called clones with MiXCR. Rows are unified per CDR3 protein, each entry keeping the most common DNA and genes. For this sample there are some 100,000 distinct CDR3 sequences; approximately 4.4% appear just once. The top ten constitute around 21% of the sample. The sequenced sample was lung tumor tissue, obtained at surgery. All receptors come from a male donor with early-stage non-small cell lung cancer.

The rearrangement uses TRBV10-3 and TRBJ2-3, with TRBD2 identical over 9 bases. Trimming cost V 4 bases and J 1 base; bases outside gene matches: 3. Per germline, CDR1 ENHRY and CDR2 SYGVKD. The length of the CDR3 is 15 residues. CDR3 nucleotides: TGTGCCATCAGTGGGCAGCGGGAGGGCACAGATACGCAGTATTTT. It yields the protein CAISGQREGTDTQYF.

This clonotype was counted between two and nine times. This rearrangement joins TRBV4-1 to TRBJ2-7; D gene unclear. The CDR3 contains 13 residues. Germline assignment: CDR1 MGHRA and CDR2 YSYEKL. Trimming left V 4 bases short and J 1 base short, with 8 bases between. The DNA for the CDR3 is TGCGCCAGCAGCCCGATTGAATCCTACGAGCAGTACTTC. Its protein product is CASSPIESYEQYF.

This clonotype was seen at least ten times. This chain uses TRBV4-1 with TRBJ2-3; D may correspond to TRBD1 or TRBD2 (6 bases each). CDR3 length equals 15 residues. With 0 bases removed from V and 6 bases from J, the gap between germline ends came to 13 bases. The germline CDR1 and CDR2 sequences are MGHRA and YSYEKL. In DNA, the CDR3 is TGCGCCAGCAGCCAAGAAATACCGGGGGCCGATACGCAGTATTTT. Its translation: CASSQEIPGADTQYF.

This clonotype has at least ten counts. This sequence joins TRBV7-9 and TRBJ2-1; D is undetermined. V lost 2 bases to trimming and J lost 3 bases, with 14 bases between them. Germline V CDR1 and CDR2: SEHNR, FQNEAQ (reference sequence). CDR3 size: 16 residues. The CDR3 loop is CASSLTGTYLYNEQFF. In DNA, the CDR3 is TGTGCCAGCAGCTTAACCGGTACTTACCTCTACAATGAGCAGTTCTTC.

The chain carries TRBV12-3 or TRBV12-4 and TRBJ1-1, with D possibly being TRBD1 (5 bases). The CDR3 has 14 residues. V dropped 7 bases and J dropped 3 bases, with 15 bases sitting between them. CDR3 sequence: CASTPGWVYTEAFF. The DNA of the CDR3 is TGTGCCAGCACCCCAGGGTGGGTTTACACTGAAGCTTTCTTT.

This clonotype was counted a few times. This chain links TRBV7-2 with TRBJ2-5; D not resolved. Germline-derived CDR1 and CDR2 are SGHTA and FQGNSA. V gave up 2 bases and J gave up 3 bases, with 10 bases separating them. CDR3 length: 14 residues. The CDR3 coding sequence is TGTGCCAGCAGCTTACTTGGGATTGAAGAGACCCAGTACTTC. Translation: CASSLLGIEETQYF. The full variable domain, rest sourced from reference TRBV7-2 and TRBJ2-5, is GAGVSQSPSNKVTEKGKDVELRCDPISGHTALYWYRQSLGQGLEFLIYFQGNSAPDKSGLPSDRFSAERTGGSVSTLTIQRTQQEDSAVYLCASSLLGIEETQYFGPGTRLLVL.

This clonotype occurred many times. The V and J genes are TRBV2 and TRBJ2-7, with 7 bases that match TRBD1. J lost 9 bases, V lost 7 bases, and 15 bases had no gene match. There are 14 residues in the CDR3. CDR1 is SNHLY, CDR2 FYNNEI, per germline. The CDR3 bases are TGTGCCAGCACCCCTACCGGGGACAGCGGAGGGCAGTACTTC. This translates into CASTPTGDSGGQYF.

This clonotype was detected only a few times. At one end, the junction sequence differs from germline, possibly due to a read error. V and J are TRBV20-1 and TRBJ1-2, with D unresolved. There are 11 residues in the CDR3. Germline lookup yields CDR1 DFQATT and CDR2 SNEGSKA (reference sequence). Written as DNA, the CDR3 is TGCAGTGCTAGAGGGGTGCAGAAGGTCCCTTTC. It codes for CSARGVQKVPF.